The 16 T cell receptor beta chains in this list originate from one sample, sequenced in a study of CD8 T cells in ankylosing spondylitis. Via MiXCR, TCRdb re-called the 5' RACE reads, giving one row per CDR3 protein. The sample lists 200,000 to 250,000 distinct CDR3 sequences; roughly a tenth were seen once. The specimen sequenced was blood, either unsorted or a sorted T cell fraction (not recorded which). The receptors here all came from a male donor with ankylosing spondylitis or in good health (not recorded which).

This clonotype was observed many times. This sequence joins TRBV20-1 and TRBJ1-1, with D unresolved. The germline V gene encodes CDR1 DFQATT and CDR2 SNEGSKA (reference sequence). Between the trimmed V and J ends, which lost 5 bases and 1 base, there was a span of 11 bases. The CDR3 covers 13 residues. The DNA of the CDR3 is TGCAGTGCTTCAAGACCGGGGAACACTGAAGCTTTCTTT. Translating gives CSASRPGNTEAFF.

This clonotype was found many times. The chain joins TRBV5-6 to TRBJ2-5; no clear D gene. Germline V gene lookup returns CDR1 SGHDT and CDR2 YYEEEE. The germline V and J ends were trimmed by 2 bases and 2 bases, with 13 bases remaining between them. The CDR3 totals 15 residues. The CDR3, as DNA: TGTGCCAGCAGCTTACGAGTGGCCCTTCAAGAGACCCAGTACTTC. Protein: CASSLRVALQETQYF.

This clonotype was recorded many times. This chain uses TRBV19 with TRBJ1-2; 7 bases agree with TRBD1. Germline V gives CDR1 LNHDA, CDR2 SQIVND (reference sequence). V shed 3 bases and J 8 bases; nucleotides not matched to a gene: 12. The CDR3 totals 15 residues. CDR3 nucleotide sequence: TGTGCCAGTAGTATTTACCTACAGGGGAACAAGGGCTACACCTTC. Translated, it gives CASSIYLQGNKGYTF.

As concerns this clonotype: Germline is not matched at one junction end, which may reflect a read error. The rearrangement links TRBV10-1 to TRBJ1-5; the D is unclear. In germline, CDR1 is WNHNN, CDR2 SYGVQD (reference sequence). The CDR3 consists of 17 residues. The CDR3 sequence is CASSEWTLSGGNRPQHF. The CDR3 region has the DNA TGCGCCAGCAGTGAGTGGACTCTCTCAGGCGGCAATCGGCCCCAGCATTTT.

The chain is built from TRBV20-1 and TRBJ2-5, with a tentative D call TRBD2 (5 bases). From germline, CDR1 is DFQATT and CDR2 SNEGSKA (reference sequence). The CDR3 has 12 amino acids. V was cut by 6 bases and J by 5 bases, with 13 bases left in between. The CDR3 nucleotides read TGCAGTGCCAGCGGTTGGCGGGAGACCCAGTACTTC. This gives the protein CSASGWRETQYF.

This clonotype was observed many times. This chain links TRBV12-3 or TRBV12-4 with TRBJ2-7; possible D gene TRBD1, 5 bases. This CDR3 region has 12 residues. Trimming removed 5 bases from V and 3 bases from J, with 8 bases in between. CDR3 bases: TGTGCCAGCAGTCCGGACAACTACGAGCAGTACTTC. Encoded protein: CASSPDNYEQYF.

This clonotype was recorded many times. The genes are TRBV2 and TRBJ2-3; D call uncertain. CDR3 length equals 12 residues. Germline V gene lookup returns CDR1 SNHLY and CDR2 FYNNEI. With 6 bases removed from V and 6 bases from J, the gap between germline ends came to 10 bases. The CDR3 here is CASSVEADTQYF. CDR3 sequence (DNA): TGTGCCAGCAGCGTAGAAGCGGATACGCAGTATTTT.

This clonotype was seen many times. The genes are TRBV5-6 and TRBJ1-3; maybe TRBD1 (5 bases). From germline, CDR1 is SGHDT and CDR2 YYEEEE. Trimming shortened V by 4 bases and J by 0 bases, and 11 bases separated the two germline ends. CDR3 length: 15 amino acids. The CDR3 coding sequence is TGTGCCAGCAGCCGGGGACTGAGCTCTGGAAACACCATATATTTT. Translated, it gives CASSRGLSSGNTIYF.

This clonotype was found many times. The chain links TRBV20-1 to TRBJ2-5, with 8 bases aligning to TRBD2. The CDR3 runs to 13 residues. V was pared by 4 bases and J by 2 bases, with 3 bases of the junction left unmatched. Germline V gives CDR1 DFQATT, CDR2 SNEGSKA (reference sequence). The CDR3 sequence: CSAKTSGQETQYF. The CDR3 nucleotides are TGCAGTGCTAAAACTAGCGGACAAGAGACCCAGTACTTC.

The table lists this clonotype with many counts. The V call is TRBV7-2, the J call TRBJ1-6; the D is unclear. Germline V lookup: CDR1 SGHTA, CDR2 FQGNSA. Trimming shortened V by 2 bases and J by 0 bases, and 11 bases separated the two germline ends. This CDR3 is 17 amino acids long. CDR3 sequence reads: CASSLRPVLSYNSPLHF. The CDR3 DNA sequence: TGTGCCAGCAGCTTAAGGCCAGTGCTCTCCTATAATTCACCCCTCCACTTT.

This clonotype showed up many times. CDR3 protein: CASSRERPKYF. For the CDR3, the DNA is TGTGCCAGCAGTCGAGAGCGCCCTAAGTACTTC. V is TRBV12-3 or TRBV12-4 and J is TRBJ2-5; D not certain. The CDR3 runs 11 residues. The V gene lost 5 bases and the J gene lost 12 bases, with 13 bases spanning the gap.

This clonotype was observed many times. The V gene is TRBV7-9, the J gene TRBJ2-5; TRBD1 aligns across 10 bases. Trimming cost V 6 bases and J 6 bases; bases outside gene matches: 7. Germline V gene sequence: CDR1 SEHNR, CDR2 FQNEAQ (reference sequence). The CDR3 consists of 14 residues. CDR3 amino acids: CASRDDRGLQTQYF. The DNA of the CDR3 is TGTGCCAGCAGGGATGACAGGGGGCTACAGACCCAGTACTTC.

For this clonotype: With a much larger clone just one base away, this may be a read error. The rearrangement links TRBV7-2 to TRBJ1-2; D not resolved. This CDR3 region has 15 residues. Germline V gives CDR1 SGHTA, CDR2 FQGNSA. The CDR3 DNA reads TGTGCCAGCAGCTTTAATGTCGCGGTTAACTATGACTACACCTTC. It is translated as CASSFNVAVNYDYTF. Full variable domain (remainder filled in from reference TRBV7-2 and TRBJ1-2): GAGVSQSPSNKVTEKGKDVELRCDPISGHTALYWYRQSLGQGLEFLIYFQGNSAPDKSGLPSDRFSAERTGGSVSTLTIQRTQQEDSAVYLCASSFNVAVNYDYTFGSGTRLTVV.

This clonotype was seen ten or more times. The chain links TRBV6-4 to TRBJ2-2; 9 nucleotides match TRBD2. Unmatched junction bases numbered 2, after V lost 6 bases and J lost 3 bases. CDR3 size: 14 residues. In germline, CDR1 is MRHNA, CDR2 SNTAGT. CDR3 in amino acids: CASSPSGDTGELFF. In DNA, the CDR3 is TGTGCCAGCAGCCCTAGCGGGGACACCGGGGAGCTGTTTTTT.

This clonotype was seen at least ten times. The CDR3 sequence is CSASRGLDQPQHF. CDR3 nucleotides: TGCAGTGCTAGTAGGGGCCTCGATCAGCCCCAGCATTTT. V is TRBV20-1 and J is TRBJ1-5; D is possibly TRBD1 (5 bases). The V end was cut by 3 bases, the J end by 5 bases, with 11 bases between. CDR1 and CDR2 (germline): DFQATT, SNEGSKA (reference sequence). This CDR3 has 13 amino acids.

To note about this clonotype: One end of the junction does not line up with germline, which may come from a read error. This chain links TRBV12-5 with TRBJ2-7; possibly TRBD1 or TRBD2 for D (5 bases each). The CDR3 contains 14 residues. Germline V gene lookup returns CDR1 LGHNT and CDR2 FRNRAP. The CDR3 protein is CVSGLGPRDDEQYF. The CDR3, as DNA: TGTGTTAGTGGTTTGGGGCCCCGGGACGACGAGCAGTACTTC.